Sequencing of this T cell receptor beta chain was carried out in a study of blood T cell repertoires in COVID-19. Sequenced by immunoSEQ multiplex PCR; TCRdb stores in-frame clones only, minus some. The sample carries about 440,000 clones, about 85% recorded once. This CDR3 spans 15 amino acids. The V end was cut by 1 base, the J end by 2 bases, with 9 bases between. The germline V gene has CDR1 SGHRS and CDR2 YFSETQ. This receptor was obtained from a woman between 18 and 29 years old with acute COVID-19. Sequences were obtained from PBMCs or T cells enriched from blood (not recorded which). This chain joins TRBV5-1 and TRBJ2-2; TRBD2 might be the D (6 bases). For the CDR3, the DNA is TGCGCCAGCAGCTTGAGCGGGCTTAACACCGGGGAGCTGTTTTTT. Translation gives CASSLSGLNTGELFF.